These 29 T cell receptor beta chains were sequenced from one sample in a study of blood T cell repertoires in COVID-19. The method was immunoSEQ multiplex PCR; TCRdb's version includes in-frame clones alone and lacks a portion of them. The table has under 250,000 clones, around 84% seen once. The specimen was peripheral blood. These receptor sequences come from a human donor in a cohort sampled during active COVID-19.

The V call is TRBV10-1, the J call TRBJ2-3; no firm D call. The germline V and J ends were trimmed by 0 bases and 7 bases, with 5 bases remaining between them. This CDR3 has 12 residues. Germline V gene data show CDR1 as WNHNN and CDR2 as SYGVQD (reference sequence). The CDR3 is CASSESFYTQYF. CDR3 nucleotides: TGCGCCAGCAGTGAGTCGTTCTATACGCAGTATTTT.

The CDR3 DNA is TGTGCCACCAGTGATTTCGAGCTAGCGGGAGAGGAGACCCAGTACTTC. This sequence encodes CATSDFELAGEETQYF. The gene calls are TRBV24-1 and TRBJ2-5; 10 bases line up with TRBD2. The J segment lost 5 bases and the V segment lost 1 base, leaving 6 bases of the junction unmatched. The CDR3 has 16 amino acids. CDR1 and CDR2 from the germline V gene are KGHDR and SFDVKD.

This chain joins TRBV9 and TRBJ2-1; possibly TRBD1 for D (6 bases). Looked up from germline, CDR1 is SGDLS and CDR2 is YYNGEE. The V end was cut by 0 bases, the J end by 6 bases, with 10 bases between. CDR3 length: 14 amino acids. The CDR3 reads CASSVGTASNEQFF. CDR3 DNA: TGTGCCAGCAGCGTAGGGACAGCAAGCAATGAGCAGTTCTTC.

This chain links TRBV7-9 with TRBJ2-1, with 12 bases identical to TRBD2. The CDR3 consists of 15 residues. Germline lookup yields CDR1 SEHNR and CDR2 FQNEAQ (reference sequence). V lost 1 base, J lost 7 bases, and 2 bases stayed unmatched. In DNA form, the CDR3 reads TGTGCCAGCAGCTTAGTTACTAGCGGGAGGAATGAGCAGTTCTTC. Translation gives CASSLVTSGRNEQFF.

The V call is TRBV11-2, the J call TRBJ2-7; the match to TRBD1 covers 7 bases. Per the germline V gene, CDR1 is SGHAT and CDR2 is FQNNGV. V gave up 5 bases and J gave up 1 base; unmatched junction bases: 2. The CDR3 sequence is 13 residues long. The CDR3 spells CASSMGQSYEQYF. The CDR3 nucleotides read TGTGCCAGCAGCATGGGACAGTCCTACGAGCAGTACTTC.

This clone appeared once. The gene calls are TRBV6-5 and TRBJ2-7, with 7 positions matching TRBD2. CDR3 length equals 14 residues. With V trimmed by 7 bases and J by 5 bases, 11 bases remained unmatched. Germline CDR1 and CDR2: MNHEY and SVGAGI. DNA for the CDR3: TGTGCCAGCACTTTTGGTCTAGCGGACGACGAGCAGTACTTC. Its protein is CASTFGLADDEQYF.

Ten or more counts support this clone. The chain employs TRBV4-2 and TRBJ2-5; 7 nucleotides line up with TRBD2. With 1 base clipped from V and 2 bases from J, the junction kept 4 bases outside the gene matches. Germline V CDR1 and CDR2: LGHNA, YNFKEQ. The CDR3 is made up of 15 amino acids. CDR3 sequence (DNA): TGTGCCAGCAGCCAAGGGGCTAGCGGACAAGAGACCCAGTACTTC. It is translated as CASSQGASGQETQYF.

This clone has just a few counts. The rearrangement joins TRBV27 to TRBJ1-6, with D hard to call. Trimming took 6 bases from V and 7 from J, leaving 16 bases between them. This CDR3 has 15 amino acids. CDR1 and CDR2 (germline): MNHEY, SMNVEV (reference sequence). This CDR3 is CASRAPGVSNSPLHF. CDR3 bases: TGTGCCAGCAGGGCTCCCGGAGTATCGAATTCACCCCTCCACTTT.

The V call is TRBV3-1 (or the pseudogene TRBV3-2), the J call TRBJ2-7; 8 nucleotides agree with TRBD2. This CDR3 has 15 residues. With 0 bases clipped from V and 4 bases from J, the junction kept 5 bases outside the gene matches. Germline assignment: CDR1 LGHDT and CDR2 YNNKEL (reference sequence). CDR3 DNA: TGTGCCAGCAGCCAAGAACGCCAGCGGGGGTACGAGCAGTACTTC. This gives the protein CASSQERQRGYEQYF.

The V gene is TRBV29-1, the J gene TRBJ2-7, with 10 positions matching TRBD1. Trimming cost V 1 base and J 3 bases; bases outside gene matches: 12. Germline assignment: CDR1 SQVTM and CDR2 ANQGSEA. The CDR3 is 17 residues long. The CDR3 spells CSVEVGLLTGGGYEQYF. CDR3 sequence (DNA): TGCAGCGTTGAAGTCGGATTGCTGACAGGGGGCGGCTACGAGCAGTACTTC.

The chain is built from TRBV11-2 and TRBJ2-3, with 13 bases matching TRBD2. This CDR3 is built from 17 residues. CDR1 is SGHAT, CDR2 FQNNGV, per germline. V shed 4 bases and J 9 bases; nucleotides not matched to a gene: 13. CDR3: CASSSTLTSGRVGTQYF. The CDR3 bases are TGTGCCAGCAGCTCCACACTAACTAGCGGGAGGGTCGGCACGCAGTATTTT.

V gene TRBV11-2 combines with J gene TRBJ2-7, with 10 bases identical to TRBD2. V lost 1 base, J lost 7 bases, and 13 bases stayed unmatched. CDR1 and CDR2 from the germline V gene are SGHAT and FQNNGV. The CDR3 covers 17 residues. CDR3 amino acids: CASSLVGTSGIGDEQYF. CDR3 in DNA: TGTGCCAGCAGCTTAGTGGGTACTAGCGGGATCGGTGATGAGCAGTACTTC.

The chain links TRBV3-1 (or the pseudogene TRBV3-2) to TRBJ2-3; 10 nucleotides match TRBD2. The CDR3 sequence is 19 residues long. The V gene's germline CDR1 is LGHDT and CDR2 YNNKEL (reference sequence). With V trimmed by 1 base and J by 4 bases, 14 bases remained unmatched. CDR3 nucleotides: TGTGCCAGCAGCCAAGCTTGGGGGTCTAGCGGGAGCAATTCAGATACGCAGTATTTT. Protein product: CASSQAWGSSGSNSDTQYF.

The CDR3 bases are TGCGCCAGCAGCTCGGGTGCTCAGGGCACTGAAGCTTTCTTT. This gives the protein CASSSGAQGTEAFF. This chain uses TRBV5-1 with TRBJ1-1, with a tentative D call TRBD1 (5 bases). The germline V gene has CDR1 SGHRS and CDR2 YFSETQ. CDR3 length equals 14 residues. V lost 3 bases to trimming and J lost 4 bases, with 13 bases between them.

Only one count was recorded for this clone. The chain joins TRBV28 to TRBJ1-1; 7 nucleotides line up with TRBD1. V lost 2 bases, J lost 0 bases, and 6 bases stayed unmatched. Germline lookup yields CDR1 MDHEN and CDR2 SYDVKM. This CDR3 has 16 residues. The CDR3 DNA sequence: TGTGCCAGCAGTTTACAGGTAGGGGGCCTGAACACTGAAGCTTTCTTT. Translation gives CASSLQVGGLNTEAFF.

This clone was observed a single time. The chain has TRBV5-1 and TRBJ1-1; 7 bases line up with TRBD1. Germline V CDR1 and CDR2: SGHRS, YFSETQ. The CDR3 spans 15 residues. V was clipped by 5 bases and J by 1 base; unmatched bases: 8. Here the CDR3 reads CASRPTNRGNTEAFF. For the CDR3, the DNA is TGCGCCAGCAGGCCTACTAACAGGGGGAACACTGAAGCTTTCTTT.

The chain joins TRBV18 to TRBJ2-7; no clear D. Trimming removed 3 bases at V and 3 bases at J, with 6 bases between. There are 12 residues in the CDR3. Germline V lookup: CDR1 KGHSH, CDR2 LQKENI. Here the CDR3 reads CASSPLVYEQYF. The CDR3 nucleotides read TGTGCCAGCTCACCCCTTGTCTACGAGCAGTACTTC. Looking up the rest from reference TRBV18 and TRBJ2-7 gives the full variable domain: NAGVMQNPRHLVRRRGQEARLRCSPMKGHSHVYWYRQLPEEGLKFMVYLQKENIIDESGMPKERFSAEFPKEGPSILRIQQVVRGDSAAYFCASSPLVYEQYFGPGTRLTVT.

The J gene is TRBJ2-1, the V gene TRBV4-1, with TRBD2 identical over 14 bases. V lost 0 bases to trimming and J lost 9 bases; unmatched junction nucleotides: 16. Germline V gene sequence: CDR1 MGHRA, CDR2 YSYEKL. The CDR3 runs to 20 residues. This CDR3 is CASSQETLAGLAGVKGEQFF. The CDR3 region has the DNA TGCGCCAGCAGCCAAGAAACTTTAGCGGGACTAGCGGGAGTAAAGGGTGAGCAGTTCTTC.

This clone was detected only once. The chain carries TRBV27 and TRBJ1-1; possible D gene TRBD1, 5 bases. CDR1 is MNHEY and CDR2 is SMNVEV in the germline V gene (reference sequence). The V end was cut by 5 bases, the J end by 7 bases, with 11 bases between. The CDR3 totals 12 residues. CDR3 in DNA: TGTGCCAGCAGTACCTGGGGGGGTGAAGCTTTCTTT. Translation: CASSTWGGEAFF.

V gene TRBV11-1 combines with J gene TRBJ2-5; 8 bases align to TRBD2. CDR3 length: 16 residues. The V segment lost 4 bases and the J segment 1 base; nucleotides outside the gene matches: 8. CDR1 is SGHAT, CDR2 FQDESV, per germline (reference sequence). The CDR3 DNA follows: TGTGCCAGCAGCTCGTGGCGGGGGGCGCCCCAAGAGACCCAGTACTTC. Translating it yields CASSSWRGAPQETQYF.

This clone was seen just once. V gene TRBV7-6 combines with J gene TRBJ2-7; 7 nucleotides line up with TRBD1. V gave up 4 bases and J gave up 2 bases; unmatched junction bases: 5. CDR1 and CDR2 from the germline V gene are SGHVS and FNYEAQ. The CDR3 length is 14 residues. For the CDR3, the DNA is TGTGCCAGCAGCTCTAGACAGGGACCCTACGAGCAGTACTTC. Translated: CASSSRQGPYEQYF.

This chain links TRBV28 with TRBJ2-7; 8 nucleotides match TRBD1. There are 19 residues in the CDR3. The V gene's germline CDR1 is MDHEN and CDR2 SYDVKM. V shed 1 base, J shed 5 bases, and the junction held 19 bases outside the gene matches. This CDR3 reads CASSLFRTGPDSKTHEQYF. The DNA of the CDR3 is TGTGCCAGCAGTTTATTCCGGACAGGGCCGGACTCAAAGACCCACGAGCAGTACTTC.

The chain joins TRBV30 to TRBJ2-7; a weak D match, TRBD2 (6 bases). The germline CDR1 and CDR2 sequences are GTSNPN and SVGIG (reference sequence). The CDR3 is 11 residues long. Trimming took off 2 bases at V and 6 bases at J, with 8 bases between the two ends. The CDR3: CAWSFGGEQYF. CDR3 nucleotides: TGTGCCTGGAGTTTCGGGGGCGAGCAGTACTTC.

This clone appeared a single time. The rearrangement joins TRBV18 to TRBJ2-5, with D possibly matching TRBD1 (5 bases). The CDR3 has 15 residues. V lost 2 bases and J lost 1, with 11 bases in between. Germline loops: CDR1 KGHSH, CDR2 LQKENI. The CDR3 nucleotides are TGTGCCAGCTCACCAGGGGAAGGGGTCCAAGAGACCCAGTACTTC. Amino acid sequence: CASSPGEGVQETQYF.

The chain couples TRBV27 to TRBJ1-4; 7 positions match TRBD1. The CDR3 is 18 amino acids. The V gene end was trimmed by 3 bases and the J gene end by 4 bases; junction bases not matched to a gene: 14. Germline V gene data show CDR1 as MNHEY and CDR2 as SMNVEV (reference sequence). The CDR3 DNA sequence: TGTGCCAGCAGTTTCCGGGGCGGGAGGACAGGATTTAATGAAAAACTGTTTTTT. Its translation is CASSFRGGRTGFNEKLFF.

The V and J genes are TRBV7-8 and TRBJ1-2, with 8 bases aligning to TRBD1. From germline, CDR1 is SGHVS and CDR2 FQNEAQ. V was pared by 3 bases and J by 7 bases, with 4 bases of the junction left unmatched. This CDR3 is 13 amino acids long. The CDR3 DNA reads as TGTGCCAGCAGCTTGACAGGGGCAAGTGGCTACACCTTC. It encodes CASSLTGASGYTF.

V gene TRBV6-6 combines with J gene TRBJ2-5; 7 bases line up with TRBD2. The trim removed 0 bases at V and 5 bases at J, leaving 9 bases unmatched. CDR1 MNHNY and CDR2 SVGAGI come from the germline V gene (reference sequence). This CDR3 is built from 16 residues. The DNA of the CDR3 is TGTGCCAGCAGTTACTCGAGGCGGGAGATTGGGGAGACCCAGTACTTC. Translating it yields CASSYSRREIGETQYF.

The DNA for the CDR3 is TGTGCCAGCTCACTGAGGCCGCAGGGGGCATGGGAGACCCAGTACTTC. This encodes CASSLRPQGAWETQYF. The chain employs TRBV18 and TRBJ2-5; TRBD1 matches 8 bases. With 4 bases clipped from V and 5 bases from J, the junction kept 12 bases outside the gene matches. CDR1 is KGHSH and CDR2 is LQKENI in the germline V gene. The CDR3 is 16 residues long.

V and J are TRBV2 and TRBJ2-3, with TRBD2 matching 14 bases. Losses at the gene ends were 8 bases for V and 0 bases for J; bases not matched to a gene: 10. CDR3 length equals 18 residues. Germline V gives CDR1 SNHLY, CDR2 FYNNEI. The DNA of the CDR3 is TGTGCCAGCTGGCCAGGACTAGCGGGAGGACCTAGCACAGATACGCAGTATTTT. This codes for CASWPGLAGGPSTDTQYF.